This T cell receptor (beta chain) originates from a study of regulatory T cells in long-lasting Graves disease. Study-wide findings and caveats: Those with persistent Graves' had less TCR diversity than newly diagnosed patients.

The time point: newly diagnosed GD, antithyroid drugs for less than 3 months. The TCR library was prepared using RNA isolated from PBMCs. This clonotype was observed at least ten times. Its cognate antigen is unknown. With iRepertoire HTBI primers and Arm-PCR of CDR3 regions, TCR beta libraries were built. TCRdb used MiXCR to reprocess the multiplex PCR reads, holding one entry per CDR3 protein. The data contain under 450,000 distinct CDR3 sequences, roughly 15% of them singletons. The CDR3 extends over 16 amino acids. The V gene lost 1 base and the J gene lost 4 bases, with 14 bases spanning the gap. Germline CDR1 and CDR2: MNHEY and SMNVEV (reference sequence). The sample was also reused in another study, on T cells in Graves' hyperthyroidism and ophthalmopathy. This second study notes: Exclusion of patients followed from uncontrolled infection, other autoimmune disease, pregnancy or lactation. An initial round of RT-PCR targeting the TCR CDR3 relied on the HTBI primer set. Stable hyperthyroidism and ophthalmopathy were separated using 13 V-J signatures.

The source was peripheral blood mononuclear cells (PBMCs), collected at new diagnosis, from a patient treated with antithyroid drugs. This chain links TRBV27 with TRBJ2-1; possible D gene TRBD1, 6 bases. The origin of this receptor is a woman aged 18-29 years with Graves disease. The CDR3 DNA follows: TGTGCCAGCAGTTTATTCGCAGGGGAGACTTACAATGAGCAGTTCTTC. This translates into CASSLFAGETYNEQFF.